The present TCR beta chain was sequenced within a study of shared clonotypes between healthy human individuals. Findings and caveats of the study: Only blood underwent sampling, and tissue repertoires likely differ. Clonotypes shared by all four sorted-subset donors had higher generation probabilities than non-shared clonotypes.

The input for sorted-subset replicate PCRs was around 0.2 ug DNA, 25,000 to 30,000 T cell genomes. Profiled with immunoSEQ multiplex PCR; TCRdb holds only in-frame clones, not every one. The sample shows 2 million to 2.5 million clones, 90% to 96% of them seen only once. The CDR3 spans 10 residues. Germline CDR1 reads DFQATT; CDR2 reads SNEGSKA (reference sequence). Trimming pared 3 bases from V and 7 bases from J, leaving 6 bases between. In the case of this clone: The target antigen is unknown.

The J gene is TRBJ2-5, the V gene TRBV20-1; D is unclear. The origin of this receptor is a man younger than 35 in good health. Specimen: naive CD4+ T cells sorted from blood. The sample's subset: CD45RA+ positively selected. Here the CDR3 reads CSASGATQYF. In DNA form, the CDR3 reads TGCAGTGCTAGTGGCGCGACCCAGTACTTC.